A selection of T cell receptor beta chains follows, all from one sample in a study of T-cell reconstitution after alpha-beta-depleted transplantation in children. TCRdb itself ran the PCR reads through MiXCR, one entry per CDR3 protein. Among around 960,000 distinct CDR3 sequences listed, about 30% were seen once. The sample here was PBMCs, mostly from graft donor cells, taken 360 days after TCRalphabeta/CD19-depleted stem cell transplant. The receptors were gathered from a boy younger than two who had a stem cell transplant for SCID, so the T cells may come from the graft donor. Both conserved end residues are part of each CDR3. A D gene is named only where the DNA matches it firmly. Clone size is shown for a subset of rows, as once, few, many or a class of expanded clone.

j_call cdr3_length v_call d_call clone_size cdr3_aa cdr3_nt
TRBJ2-3 13 TRBV20-1 . many CSARDSSTDTQYF TGCAGCGCGCGGGACAGCAGCACAGATACGCAGTATTTT
TRBJ1-6 13 TRBV6-5 . . CASSYSSQSPLHF TGTGCCAGCAGTTACTCGAGCCAGTCACCCCTCCACTTT
TRBJ1-1 13 TRBV28 . few CASSVRHELEAFF TGTGCCAGCAGTGTCAGACACGAGCTTGAAGCTTTCTTT
TRBJ2-5 16 TRBV6-2/TRBV6-3 . . CASRPLPGSLQETQYF TGTGCCAGCAGGCCCCTTCCCGGCAGCCTTCAAGAGACCCAGTACTTC
TRBJ2-6 17 TRBV12-3/TRBV12-4 . . CASLNTGAGSGANVLTF TGTGCCAGCCTTAATACGGGGGCCGGCTCTGGGGCCAACGTCCTGACTTTC
TRBJ2-2 19 TRBV27 TRBD1 . CASSFRGPIGTGYTGELFF TGTGCCAGCAGTTTTAGGGGTCCGATCGGGACAGGGTACACCGGGGAGCTGTTTTTT
TRBJ1-2 16 TRBV5-1 . . CASSLAGGTANYGYTF TGCGCCAGCAGCTTGGCCGGTGGAACCGCTAACTATGGCTACACCTTC
TRBJ2-7 14 TRBV4-1 . . CASSQEVNRYEQYF TGCGCCAGCAGCCAAGAGGTAAACCGCTACGAGCAGTACTTC
TRBJ2-6 16 TRBV14 . . CASSVLGGSGANVLTF TGTGCCAGCAGCGTCCTAGGGGGTTCTGGGGCCAACGTCCTGACTTTC
TRBJ2-5 14 TRBV2 . few CASPTPGQQETQYF TGTGCCAGCCCGACCCCCGGCCAACAAGAGACCCAGTACTTC
TRBJ2-1 14 TRBV12-3/TRBV12-4 . . CASSFEYRAAEQFF TGTGCCAGCAGTTTCGAATACAGGGCCGCTGAGCAGTTCTTC
TRBJ2-7 15 TRBV4-2 TRBD2 few CASSQGSGDSYEQYF TGTGCCAGCAGCCAGGGTAGCGGGGACTCCTACGAGCAGTACTTC
TRBJ2-5 14 TRBV20-1 TRBD2 . CSARRRGGKETQYF TGCAGTGCTAGACGGAGGGGAGGGAAAGAGACCCAGTACTTC
TRBJ2-7 14 TRBV15 . . CATSWATGSYEQYF TGTGCCACCAGCTGGGCGACAGGATCTTACGAGCAGTACTTC
TRBJ1-4 14 TRBV5-1 . few CASSRNTPNEKLFF TGCGCCAGCAGCCGGAACACGCCTAATGAAAAACTGTTTTTT
TRBJ2-1 14 TRBV2 . . CASKRDRTYNEQFF TGTGCCAGCAAGAGGGACCGCACCTACAATGAGCAGTTCTTC
TRBJ2-7 16 TRBV5-1 TRBD1 . CASSLDGRGIRYEQYF TGCGCCAGCAGCTTGGACGGCAGGGGGATTCGGTACGAGCAGTACTTC
TRBJ2-1 18 TRBV5-5 TRBD2 . CASSSLVGGGWYNNEQFF TGTGCCAGCAGCTCCCTGGTCGGCGGGGGGTGGTATAACAATGAGCAGTTCTTC
TRBJ2-7 14 TRBV12-3/TRBV12-4 TRBD1 few CASSLGTGEDEQYF TGTGCCAGCAGTCTCGGGACAGGGGAGGACGAGCAGTACTTC
TRBJ1-3 13 TRBV20-1 . few CSAAGISGNTIYF TGCAGTGCTGCAGGGATTTCTGGAAACACCATATATTTT
TRBJ2-1 14 TRBV20-1 . once CSANGGGQYNEQFF TGCAGTGCTAATGGCGGGGGACAGTACAATGAGCAGTTCTTC
TRBJ1-1 15 TRBV18 . once CASSVTYRDETEAFF TGTGCCAGCTCGGTAACCTACAGGGATGAGACTGAAGCTTTCTTT
TRBJ1-2 14 TRBV7-2 . . CASSIRQQIYGYTF TGTGCCAGCAGCATTAGGCAACAGATCTATGGCTACACCTTC
TRBJ2-1 15 TRBV5-1 TRBD1 many CASSSGTGSYNEQFF TGTGCCAGCAGCTCCGGGACAGGGTCCTACAATGAGCAGTTCTTC
TRBJ2-1 16 TRBV6-1 TRBD1 . CASSPRGTVTYNEQFF TGTGCCAGCAGCCCAAGGGGGACAGTTACCTACAATGAGCAGTTCTTC
TRBJ2-1 14 TRBV20-1 . few CSAPTRGVYNEQFF TGCAGTGCCCCGACTAGGGGGGTCTACAATGAGCAGTTCTTC
TRBJ2-1 15 TRBV5-1 TRBD1 many CASSLGDRAYNEQFF TGCGCCAGCAGCTTAGGGGACAGGGCCTACAATGAGCAGTTCTTC
TRBJ1-4 14 TRBV20-1 . few CSANTGFYNEKLFF TGCAGTGCTAACACAGGATTCTATAATGAAAAACTGTTTTTT
TRBJ1-4 13 TRBV20-1 . few CSARPGYNEKLFF TGCAGTGCTAGGCCAGGGTATAATGAAAAACTGTTTTTT